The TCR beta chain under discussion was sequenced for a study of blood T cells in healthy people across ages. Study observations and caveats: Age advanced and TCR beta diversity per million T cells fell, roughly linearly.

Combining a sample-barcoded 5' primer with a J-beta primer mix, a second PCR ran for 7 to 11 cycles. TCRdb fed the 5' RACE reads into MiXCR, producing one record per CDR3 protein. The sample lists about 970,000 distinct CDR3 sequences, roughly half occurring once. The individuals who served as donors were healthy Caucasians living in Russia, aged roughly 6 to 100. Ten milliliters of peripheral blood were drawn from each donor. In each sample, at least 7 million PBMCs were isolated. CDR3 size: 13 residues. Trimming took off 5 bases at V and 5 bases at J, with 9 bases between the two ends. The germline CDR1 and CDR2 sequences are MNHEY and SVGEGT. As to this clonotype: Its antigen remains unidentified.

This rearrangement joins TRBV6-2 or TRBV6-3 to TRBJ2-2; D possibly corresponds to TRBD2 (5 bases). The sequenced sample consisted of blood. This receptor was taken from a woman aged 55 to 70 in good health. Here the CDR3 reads CASSRRGTGELFF. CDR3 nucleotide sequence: TGTGCCAGCAGTCGAAGAGGGACCGGGGAGCTGTTTTTT.